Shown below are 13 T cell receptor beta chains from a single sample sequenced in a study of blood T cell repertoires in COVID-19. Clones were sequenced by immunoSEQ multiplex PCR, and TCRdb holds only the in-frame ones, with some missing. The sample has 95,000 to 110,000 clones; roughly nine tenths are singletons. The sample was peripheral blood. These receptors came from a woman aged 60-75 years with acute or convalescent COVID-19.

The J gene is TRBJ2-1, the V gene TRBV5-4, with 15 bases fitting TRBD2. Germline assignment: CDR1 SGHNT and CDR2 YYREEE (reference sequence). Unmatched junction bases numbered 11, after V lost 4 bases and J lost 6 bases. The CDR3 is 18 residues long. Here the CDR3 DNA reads TGTGCCAGCAGCGCTATCCGGACTAGCGGGAGGGCCTCCAATGAGCAGTTCTTC. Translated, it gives CASSAIRTSGRASNEQFF.

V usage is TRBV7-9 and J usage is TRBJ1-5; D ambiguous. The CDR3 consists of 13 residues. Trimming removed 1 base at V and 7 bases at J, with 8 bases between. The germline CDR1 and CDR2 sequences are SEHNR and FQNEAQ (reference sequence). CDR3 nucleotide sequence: TGTGCCAGCAGCTTAGGATCGAGCCAGCCCCAGCATTTT. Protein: CASSLGSSQPQHF.

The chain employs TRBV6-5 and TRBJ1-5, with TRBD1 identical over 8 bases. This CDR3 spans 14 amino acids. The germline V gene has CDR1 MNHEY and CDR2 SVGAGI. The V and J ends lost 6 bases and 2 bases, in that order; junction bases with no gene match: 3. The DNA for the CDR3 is TGTGCCAGCAGAAAACAGGGGGGCAATCAGCCCCAGCATTTT. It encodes CASRKQGGNQPQHF.

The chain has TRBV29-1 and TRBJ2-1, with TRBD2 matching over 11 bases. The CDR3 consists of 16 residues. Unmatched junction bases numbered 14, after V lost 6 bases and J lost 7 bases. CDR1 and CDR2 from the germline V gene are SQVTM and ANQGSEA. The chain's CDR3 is CSVLRGSGRAGNEQFF. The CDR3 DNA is TGCAGCGTCCTCCGGGGTAGCGGGAGGGCCGGGAATGAGCAGTTCTTC.

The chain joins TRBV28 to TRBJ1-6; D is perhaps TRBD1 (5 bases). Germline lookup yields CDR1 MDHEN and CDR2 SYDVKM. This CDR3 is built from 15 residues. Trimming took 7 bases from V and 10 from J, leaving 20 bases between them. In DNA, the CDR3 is TGTGCCAGCAAACCTCGGCAGGGTGAGAGATCACCCCTCCACTTT. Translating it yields CASKPRQGERSPLHF. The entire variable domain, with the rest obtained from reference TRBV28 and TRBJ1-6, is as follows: DVKVTQSSRYLVKRTGEKVFLECVQDMDHENMFWYRQDPGLGLRLIYFSYDVKMKEKGDIPEGYSVSREKKERFSLILESASTNQTSMYLCASKPRQGERSPLHFGNGTRLTVT.

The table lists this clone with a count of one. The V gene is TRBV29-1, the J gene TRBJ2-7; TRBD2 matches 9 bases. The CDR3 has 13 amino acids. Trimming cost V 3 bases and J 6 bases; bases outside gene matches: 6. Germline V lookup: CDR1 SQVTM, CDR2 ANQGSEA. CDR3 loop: CSVEGLAGSEQYF. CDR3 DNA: TGCAGCGTTGAGGGGCTAGCGGGAAGCGAGCAGTACTTC.

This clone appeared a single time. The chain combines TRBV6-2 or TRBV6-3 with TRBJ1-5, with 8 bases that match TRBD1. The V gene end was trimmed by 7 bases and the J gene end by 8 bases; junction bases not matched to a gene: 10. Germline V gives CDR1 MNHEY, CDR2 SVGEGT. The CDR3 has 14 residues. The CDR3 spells CASTHSGGVKPQHF. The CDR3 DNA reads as TGTGCCAGCACTCACTCAGGGGGCGTTAAGCCCCAGCATTTT.

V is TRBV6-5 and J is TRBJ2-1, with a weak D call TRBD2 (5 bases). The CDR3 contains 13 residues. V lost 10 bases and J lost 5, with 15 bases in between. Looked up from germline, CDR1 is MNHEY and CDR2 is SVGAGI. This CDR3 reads CANVAFGDNEQFF. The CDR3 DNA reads TGTGCCAACGTAGCGTTTGGTGACAATGAGCAGTTCTTC.

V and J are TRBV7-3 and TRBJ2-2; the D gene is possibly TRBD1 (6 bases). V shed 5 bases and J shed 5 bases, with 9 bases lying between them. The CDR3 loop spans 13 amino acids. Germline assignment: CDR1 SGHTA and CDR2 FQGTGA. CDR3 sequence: CASSQGQTGELFF. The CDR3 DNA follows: TGTGCCAGCAGCCAAGGACAGACCGGGGAGCTGTTTTTT.

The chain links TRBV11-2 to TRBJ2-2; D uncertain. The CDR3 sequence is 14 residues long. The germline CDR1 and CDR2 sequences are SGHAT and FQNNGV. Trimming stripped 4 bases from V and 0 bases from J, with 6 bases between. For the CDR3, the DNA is TGTGCCAGCAGCTGGTCAGCGAACACCGGGGAGCTGTTTTTT. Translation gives CASSWSANTGELFF.

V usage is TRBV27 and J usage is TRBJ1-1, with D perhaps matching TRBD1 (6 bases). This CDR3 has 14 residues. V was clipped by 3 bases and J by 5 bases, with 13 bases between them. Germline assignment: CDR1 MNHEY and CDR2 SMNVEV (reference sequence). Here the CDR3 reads CASSLAGEGTEAFF. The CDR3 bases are TGTGCCAGCAGTTTGGCAGGGGAGGGAACTGAAGCTTTCTTT.

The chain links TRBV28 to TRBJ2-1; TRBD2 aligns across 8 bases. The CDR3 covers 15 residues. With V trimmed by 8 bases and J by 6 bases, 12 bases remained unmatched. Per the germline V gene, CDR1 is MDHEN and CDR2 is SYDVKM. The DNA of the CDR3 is TGTGCCAGCGCCCAGGAGGGACTAGTGTTCAATGAGCAGTTCTTC. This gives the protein CASAQEGLVFNEQFF.

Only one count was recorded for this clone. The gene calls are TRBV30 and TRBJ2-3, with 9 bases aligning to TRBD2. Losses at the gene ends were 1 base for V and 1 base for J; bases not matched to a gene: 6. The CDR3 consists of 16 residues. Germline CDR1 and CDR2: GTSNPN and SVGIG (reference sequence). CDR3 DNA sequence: TGTGCCTGGAGTGGACGAGCGGGAGGCGGCACAGATACGCAGTATTTT. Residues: CAWSGRAGGGTDTQYF.